This TCR beta chain was sequenced for a study of T cell responses to AZD1222 COVID-19 vaccine. Broader study findings: Dominant CD4 TCR responses targeted spike regions 160-218 and 743-854. Nearly half of spike-specific TCRs reportedly target unmutated variant regions. Donors, mostly white British, included more females; clonal diversity was possibly underestimated. Increases in Spike-specific TCR breadth and depth were seen after two AZD1222 doses.

As for this clone: Its antigen is undetermined.

Generated by immunoSEQ multiplex PCR, the TCRdb table keeps only in-frame clones and is missing some. The table shows roughly 180,000 clones, with about 91% occurring only once. The sequence was collected from an adult in good health. This material consisted of peripheral blood, taken on day 0 of AZD1222 vaccination.

CDR3 coding DNA: TGTGCCTGGAGAGGGCAGGCGCCCCACGAGCAGTACTTC. Translated, it gives CAWRGQAPHEQYF. The V and J genes are TRBV30 and TRBJ2-7, with D hard to call. V was clipped by 3 bases and J by 5 bases, with 14 bases between them. CDR1 is GTSNPN and CDR2 is SVGIG in the germline V gene (reference sequence). This CDR3 contains 13 residues.